Below are 19 T cell receptor beta chains sequenced from a single sample in a study of regulatory T cells in long-lasting Graves disease. Time point defined: newly diagnosed GD, antithyroid drugs for less than 3 months. RNA isolated from PBMCs was used to make the TCR library. Both iRepertoire HTBI primers and Arm-PCR of CDR3 regions were used to build the TCR beta libraries. TCRdb used MiXCR to reprocess the multiplex PCR reads, holding one entry per CDR3 protein. Of about 500,000 distinct CDR3 sequences listed, about a sixth are singletons. This same sample was also part of a study on T cells in Graves' hyperthyroidism and ophthalmopathy.

The starting material was peripheral blood mononuclear cells (PBMCs), obtained at new diagnosis, from a patient treated with antithyroid drugs. Receptors originate from a man in his forties or fifties with Graves disease.

This clonotype has a count of ten or more. J is TRBJ1-6 and V is TRBV11-2, with TRBD1 identical over 7 bases. CDR1 and CDR2 (germline): SGHAT, FQNNGV. The ends lost 5 bases at V and 9 bases at J; junction bases unmatched: 13. There are 16 residues in the CDR3. CDR3 in DNA: TGTGCCAGCAGCCCCTGGGGAACAGGGGCGGTTTCACCCCTCCACTTT. This encodes CASSPWGTGAVSPLHF. The variable domain in full, completed from reference TRBV11-2 and TRBJ1-6, reads EAGVAQSPRYKIIEKRQSVAFWCNPISGHATLYWYQQILGQGPKLLIQFQNNGVVDDSQLPKDRFSAERLKGVDSTLKIQPAKLEDSAVYLCASSPWGTGAVSPLHFGNGTRLTVT.

This clonotype was seen repeatedly, ten times or more. J is TRBJ1-1 and V is TRBV13; D is possibly TRBD1 (5 bases). The CDR3 length is 14 residues. Trimming shortened V by 5 bases and J by 5 bases, and 15 bases separated the two germline ends. The germline V gene has CDR1 PRHDT and CDR2 FYEKMQ (reference sequence). CDR3: CASSPSPWGTEAFF. The DNA for the CDR3 is TGTGCCAGCAGCCCATCCCCTTGGGGGACTGAAGCTTTCTTT. Complete variable domain (other parts from reference TRBV13 and TRBJ1-1): AAGVIQSPRHLIKEKRETATLKCYPIPRHDTVYWYQQGPGQDPQFLISFYEKMQSDKGSIPDRFSAQQFSDYHSELNMSSLELGDSALYFCASSPSPWGTEAFFGQGTRLTVV.

This clonotype was counted many times. CDR3 sequence (DNA): TGTGCCAGCAGCTTTGTGACCCCCGGAATCAATGAGCAGTTCTTC. Encoded protein: CASSFVTPGINEQFF. V usage is TRBV11-2 and J usage is TRBJ2-1; D is uncertain. V was cut by 3 bases and J by 6 bases, with 15 bases left in between. The germline V gene encodes CDR1 SGHAT and CDR2 FQNNGV. CDR3 length: 15 amino acids.

A word on this clonotype: A much larger clone lies one base from this, so it may be a read error. The chain joins TRBV3-1 to TRBJ2-7; the D gene is possibly TRBD1 (6 bases). The CDR3 totals 15 residues. From germline, CDR1 is LGHDT and CDR2 YNNKEL (reference sequence). The CDR3, as DNA: TGTGCCAGCGGCCAAGAATGGGACATAACCTACGAGCAGTACTTC. The encoded protein is CASGQEWDITYEQYF.

Points on this clonotype: This may be a read error, as it is one base from a much larger clone. The V call is TRBV30, the J call TRBJ2-2; D unclear. There are 13 residues in the CDR3. V dropped 0 bases and J dropped 5 bases, with 7 bases sitting between them. The germline V gene has CDR1 GTSNPN and CDR2 SVGIG (reference sequence). CDR3 in amino acids: CAWSVMGTGELFF. The DNA for the CDR3 is TGTGCCTGGAGTGTTATGGGAACCGGGGAGCTGTTTTTT.

The rearrangement joins TRBV12-3 or TRBV12-4 to TRBJ2-7; a possible D gene is TRBD2 (5 bases). Trimming took 4 bases from V and 2 from J, leaving 12 bases between them. The CDR3 has 14 residues. CDR3 residues: CASSWYLGTYEQYF. The DNA of the CDR3 is TGTGCCAGCAGTTGGTACCTCGGGACCTACGAGCAGTACTTC.

V gene TRBV11-1 combines with J gene TRBJ2-6; D gene ambiguous. CDR1 and CDR2 (germline): SGHAT, FQDESV (reference sequence). The CDR3 is 17 residues long. Trimming removed 5 bases from V and 2 bases from J, with 16 bases in between. CDR3 protein: CASSLRHFRAGANVLTF. CDR3 DNA sequence: TGTGCCAGCAGCCTACGACATTTCCGAGCTGGGGCCAACGTCCTGACTTTC.

This clonotype was picked up many times. The gene calls are TRBV11-2 and TRBJ2-1, with 10 bases lining up with TRBD2. The CDR3 sequence is 18 residues long. Trimming cost V 5 bases and J 8 bases; bases outside gene matches: 18. Germline V gene sequence: CDR1 SGHAT, CDR2 FQNNGV. The CDR3 DNA sequence: TGTGCCAGCAGCACAAAGTGGGCGAGCGGGAGGGCCTTAGATGAGCAGTTCTTC. It encodes CASSTKWASGRALDEQFF.

There are many counts of this clonotype. V is TRBV5-1 and J is TRBJ2-1; TRBD2 matches 10 bases. From germline, CDR1 is SGHRS and CDR2 YFSETQ. After removal of 6 bases from V and 6 bases from J, the junction contained 6 bases not matched to a gene. The CDR3 runs to 14 residues. CDR3 sequence: CASKAGGPINEQFF. In DNA, the CDR3 is TGCGCCAGCAAAGCGGGAGGGCCTATCAATGAGCAGTTCTTC.

This clonotype was detected many times. This chain uses TRBV3-1 with TRBJ1-5, with 7 nucleotides matching TRBD1. The CDR3 extends over 16 amino acids. Germline lookup yields CDR1 LGHDT and CDR2 YNNKEL (reference sequence). V trimming: 1 base; J trimming: 9 bases; junction bases outside the gene matches: 12. The CDR3 protein is CASSQGFQGGARPQHF. The CDR3 DNA is TGTGCCAGCAGCCAAGGTTTTCAGGGGGGCGCCCGGCCCCAGCATTTT.

The sample holds many counts of this clonotype. The V and J genes are TRBV24-1 and TRBJ1-5; no firm D call. Trimming shortened V by 4 bases and J by 0 bases, and 6 bases separated the two germline ends. The CDR3 runs 14 residues. In germline, CDR1 is KGHDR, CDR2 SFDVKD. CDR3 amino acids: CATSDSDSNQPQHF. DNA of the CDR3: TGTGCCACCAGTGACAGTGATAGCAATCAGCCCCAGCATTTT.

The rearrangement uses TRBV2 and TRBJ2-3; TRBD1 matches at 8 bases. With V trimmed by 4 bases and J by 5 bases, 8 bases remained unmatched. Looked up from germline, CDR1 is SNHLY and CDR2 is FYNNEI. The CDR3 has 15 residues. The CDR3 loop reads CASSAGTGGGDTQYF. In DNA form, the CDR3 reads TGTGCCAGCAGTGCAGGGACAGGAGGGGGAGATACGCAGTATTTT.

This clonotype was found many times. This chain's CDR3 is CASSNRGKNTEAFF. DNA of the CDR3: TGTGCCAGCAGTAACAGGGGGAAGAACACTGAAGCTTTCTTT. The chain combines TRBV28 with TRBJ1-1, with 8 nucleotides matching TRBD1. The CDR3 is made up of 14 amino acids. V trimming: 5 bases; J trimming: 1 base; junction bases outside the gene matches: 3. Per germline, CDR1 MDHEN and CDR2 SYDVKM.

This clonotype occurred many times. The J gene is TRBJ2-5, the V gene TRBV2; 11 bases agree with TRBD2. The CDR3 totals 15 residues. Germline V gene sequence: CDR1 SNHLY, CDR2 FYNNEI. Trimming removed 4 bases from V and 5 bases from J; junction bases left unmatched: 6. The CDR3 reads CASSAFTSGSETQYF. CDR3 nucleotides: TGTGCCAGCAGTGCTTTTACTAGCGGGAGTGAGACCCAGTACTTC.

This clonotype was seen ten or more times. The chain employs TRBV7-8 and TRBJ2-2; D uncertain. Germline assignment: CDR1 SGHVS and CDR2 FQNEAQ. This CDR3 has 15 residues. The V and J ends lost 5 bases and 1 base respectively, with 11 bases between them. The DNA of the CDR3 is TGTGCCAGCAGCACAAGGCTTCGGAACACCGGGGAGCTGTTTTTT. It is translated as CASSTRLRNTGELFF.

This clonotype was detected a few times. This sequence joins TRBV7-3 and TRBJ2-3; TRBD1 is a possible D gene (5 bases). Germline loops: CDR1 SGHTA, CDR2 FQGTGA. V was trimmed by 0 bases and J by 0 bases, leaving 7 bases between them. There are 15 residues in the CDR3. The CDR3 nucleotides read TGTGCCAGCAGCTTAACACAGGCTAGCACAGATACGCAGTATTTT. Translated: CASSLTQASTDTQYF.

The chain combines TRBV11-3 with TRBJ2-7; the match to TRBD1 covers 9 bases. CDR3 length: 16 residues. CDR1 and CDR2 (germline): SGHNT, YENEEA. V shed 5 bases and J 1 base; nucleotides not matched to a gene: 9. The CDR3 DNA is TGTGCCAGCAGCCTTCTCGGGGGACAGGGTTCCTACGAGCAGTACTTC. It translates to CASSLLGGQGSYEQYF. Using reference TRBV11-3 and TRBJ2-7 for the parts outside the CDR3, the full variable domain is EAGVVQSPRYKIIEKKQPVAFWCNPISGHNTLYWYLQNLGQGPELLIRYENEEAVDDSQLPKDRFSAERLKGVDSTLKIQPAELGDSAVYLCASSLLGGQGSYEQYFGPGTRLTVT.

This clonotype was seen ten or more times. The chain uses TRBV12-3 or TRBV12-4 and TRBJ2-7; no clear D. The CDR3 totals 13 residues. The V gene lost 7 bases and the J gene lost 2 bases, with 12 bases spanning the gap. The chain's CDR3 is CASTQSYPYEQYF. CDR3 sequence (DNA): TGTGCCAGCACACAGTCCTACCCCTACGAGCAGTACTTC.

The chain uses TRBV14 and TRBJ2-2; unclear D gene. V lost 2 bases, J lost 7 bases, and 17 bases lay in between. The CDR3 spans 16 residues. The V gene's germline CDR1 is SGHDN and CDR2 FVKESK. The CDR3 DNA reads as TGTGCCAGCAGCCAAAGAGCCCAAGGAATGGGCGGGGAGCTGTTTTTT. Protein: CASSQRAQGMGGELFF.